The rows below give T cell receptor beta chains drawn from one sample of a study of shared clonotypes between healthy human individuals. Only in-frame clones appear in the TCRdb table, and some are missing; sequencing was by immunoSEQ multiplex PCR. The data show about 2.5 million clones, around 90% seen once. Material: naive CD4+ T cells from PBMCs. These receptor sequences come from a young man in good health. Some clones in this sample may be carry-over from other donors' samples. Each CDR3 is given with its conserved first and last residue. Fields, in order: J gene, D gene, clone size, V gene, CDR3 DNA, CDR3 protein. The D gene is left open where the match is weak. Clone size is not always given. Where it is, it says once, few, many or a class for expanded clones.

>TRBJ2-1|TRBD2|.|TRBV9
TGTGCCAGCAGCGTATTGTCTAGCGGGGATAGTGAGCAGTTCTTC
CASSVLSSGDSEQFF
>TRBJ1-1|.|.|TRBV30
TGTGCCTGGACAAGGGGGGCAGGCGCTGAAGCTTTCTTT
CAWTRGAGAEAFF
>TRBJ2-7|.|.|TRBV2
TGTGCCAGCAGTGTTACCTACGAGCAGTACTTC
CASSVTYEQYF
>TRBJ2-1|.|.|TRBV29-1
TGCAGCGTTGACGGGCAGAACAATGAGCAGTTCTTC
CSVDGQNNEQFF
>TRBJ1-1|.|.|TRBV19
TGTGCCAGTAGTACATTACAGGTAATGAACACTGAAGCTTTCTTT
CASSTLQVMNTEAFF
>TRBJ2-5|TRBD2|.|TRBV5-1
TGCGCCAGCAGCTTGGCTCCTAGCGGGAGGGCCGGGGAGACCCAGTACTTC
CASSLAPSGRAGETQYF
>TRBJ2-2|.|.|TRBV7-9
TGTGCCAGCAGCTTGTCGGGGAACACCGGGGAGCTGTTTTTT
CASSLSGNTGELFF
>TRBJ2-2|.|.|TRBV10-3
TGTGCCATCAGTGAGGCCTTAGTGGCGAGCACCGGGGAGCTGTTTTTT
CAISEALVASTGELFF
>TRBJ1-1|.|.|TRBV6-1
TGTGCCAGCAGTGAAGCGCGGCTGATGAACACTGAAGCTTTCTTT
CASSEARLMNTEAFF
>TRBJ2-5|TRBD2|once|TRBV7-8
TGTGCCAGCAGCTTAGCCAGTGGCGGGAGCGGGGAGACCCAGTACTTC
CASSLASGGSGETQYF
>TRBJ2-7|.|.|TRBV11-2
TGTGCCAGCAGTCATCTAGGCGAGCAGTACTTC
CASSHLGEQYF